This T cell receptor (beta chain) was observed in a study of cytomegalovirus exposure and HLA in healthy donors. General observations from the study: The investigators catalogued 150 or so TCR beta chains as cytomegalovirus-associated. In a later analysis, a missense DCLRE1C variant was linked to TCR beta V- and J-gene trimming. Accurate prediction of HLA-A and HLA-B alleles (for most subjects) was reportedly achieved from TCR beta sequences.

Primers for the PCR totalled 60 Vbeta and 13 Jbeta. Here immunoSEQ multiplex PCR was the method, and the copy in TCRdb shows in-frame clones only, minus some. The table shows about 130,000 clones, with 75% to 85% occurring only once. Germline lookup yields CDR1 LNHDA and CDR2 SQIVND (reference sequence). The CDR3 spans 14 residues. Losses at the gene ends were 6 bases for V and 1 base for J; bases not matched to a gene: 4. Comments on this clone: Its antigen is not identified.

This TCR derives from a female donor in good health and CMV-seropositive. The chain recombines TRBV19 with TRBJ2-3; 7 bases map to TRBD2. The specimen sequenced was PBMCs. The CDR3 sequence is CASSQRERTDTQYF. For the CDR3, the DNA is TGTGCCAGTAGCCAGCGGGAACGCACAGATACGCAGTATTTT.